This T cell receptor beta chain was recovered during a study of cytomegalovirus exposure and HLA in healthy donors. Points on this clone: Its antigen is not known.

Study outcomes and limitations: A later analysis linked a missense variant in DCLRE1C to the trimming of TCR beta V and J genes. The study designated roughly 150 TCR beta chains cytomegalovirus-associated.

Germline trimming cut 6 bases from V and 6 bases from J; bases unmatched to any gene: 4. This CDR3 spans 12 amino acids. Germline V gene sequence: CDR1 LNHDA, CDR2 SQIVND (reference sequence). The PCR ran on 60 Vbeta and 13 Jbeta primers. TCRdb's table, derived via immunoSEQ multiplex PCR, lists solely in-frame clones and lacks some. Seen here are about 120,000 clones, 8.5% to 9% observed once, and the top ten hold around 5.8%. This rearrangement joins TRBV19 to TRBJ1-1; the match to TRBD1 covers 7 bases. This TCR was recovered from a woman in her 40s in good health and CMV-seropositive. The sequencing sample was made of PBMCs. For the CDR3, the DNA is TGTGCCAGTAGACAGGGGTACGCTGAAGCTTTCTTT. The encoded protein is CASRQGYAEAFF.